Here is one TCR beta chain with its context. Antigen unknown. This record belongs to a study of OX40 agonist ivuxolimab in advanced cancers. Looking at the study overall: Enrollees could have had prior anti-PD-1, anti-PD-L1 or anti-CTLA-4 therapy, which more than 30% had received. Whole-study findings and limits: Among the lowest levels of clonal expansion were found in partial responders at 0.1-3.0 mg/kg. The CD4+ and CD8+ T cells in the blood had expanded clonally by week 6 at 0.1 to 3.0 mg/kg.

Clones were read by immunoSEQ multiplex PCR, and TCRdb kept only the in-frame ones, dropping some. The table records around 45,000 clones, 80% to 90% of them present only once. The germline CDR1 and CDR2 sequences are SGHTA and FQGNSA. CDR3 size: 12 residues. The ends were cut back, 5 bases at V and 8 bases at J, with 9 bases in the middle. This TCR was sampled from an adult with an advanced solid tumor such as melanoma, head and neck, liver or kidney cancer. V gene TRBV7-2 combines with J gene TRBJ1-4; D gene unclear. Sequenced here: CD4+ or CD8+ T cells sorted from blood, sampled in a trial of the OX40 agonist ivuxolimab. The CDR3 DNA sequence: TGTGCCAGCAGCCTACGCGGGGAAAAACTGTTTTTT. This sequence encodes CASSLRGEKLFF.